Following are 17 T cell receptor beta chains from one sample sequenced in a study of blood T cell repertoires in COVID-19. This table comes from immunoSEQ multiplex PCR, and its TCRdb copy is limited to in-frame clones, with some not included. The sample consists of fewer than 350,000 clones, roughly 90% of them appearing once. The sample taken for sequencing was PBMCs or T cells enriched from blood (not recorded which). These TCRs come from a woman in her 30s who had been exposed to COVID-19.

The chain employs TRBV27 and TRBJ2-7; TRBD2 agrees at 10 bases. V was pared by 5 bases and J by 1 base, with 5 bases of the junction left unmatched. Germline CDR1 MNHEY, CDR2 SMNVEV (reference sequence). This CDR3 contains 15 residues. CDR3 nucleotide sequence: TGTGCCAGCAGTCCTAGCGGGAGTGTGTCCTACGAGCAGTACTTC. This codes for CASSPSGSVSYEQYF.

This clone occurred once. CDR3 sequence reads: CASSEDPAGVKGTQYF. The CDR3 DNA reads TGTGCCAGCAGTGAAGACCCAGCGGGAGTAAAGGGAACGCAGTATTTT. V usage is TRBV9 and J usage is TRBJ2-3, with TRBD2 identical over 8 bases. V shed 5 bases and J 9 bases; nucleotides not matched to a gene: 17. Per the germline V gene, CDR1 is SGDLS and CDR2 is YYNGEE. The CDR3 runs 16 residues. Full variable domain (remainder filled in from reference TRBV9 and TRBJ2-3): DSGVTQTPKHLITATGQRVTLRCSPRSGDLSVYWYQQSLDQGLQFLIQYYNGEERAKGNILERFSAQQFPDLHSELNLSSLELGDSALYFCASSEDPAGVKGTQYFGPGTRLTVL.

DNA for the CDR3: TGCGCCAGCAGCGCTGACAGAGCCTACGAGCAGTACTTC. As protein: CASSADRAYEQYF. The rearrangement joins TRBV5-1 to TRBJ2-7, with TRBD1 as a possible D gene (5 bases). The CDR3 extends over 13 amino acids. Germline V gene data show CDR1 as SGHRS and CDR2 as YFSETQ. V was cut by 4 bases and J by 2 bases, with 10 bases left in between.

Concerning this clone itself: This sample includes further DNA sequences coding for the same CDR3. J is TRBJ2-7 and V is TRBV18; 7 bases map to TRBD2. This CDR3 region has 13 residues. Germline CDR1 reads KGHSH; CDR2 reads LQKENI. The junction had 3 bases not matched to a gene; V was cut back by 4 bases and J by 3 bases. In nucleotides, the CDR3 is TGTGCCAGCTCACTTGGGGGGGACTACGAGCAGTACTTC. This codes for CASSLGGDYEQYF.

The V and J genes are TRBV19 and TRBJ1-5, with D perhaps TRBD1 (6 bases). The germline CDR1 and CDR2 sequences are LNHDA and SQIVND (reference sequence). The CDR3 covers 15 residues. V dropped 6 bases and J dropped 4 bases, with 16 bases sitting between them. The CDR3 DNA sequence: TGTGCCAGTAGCAACCATCCGAGGGGGAATCAGCCCCAGCATTTT. Protein: CASSNHPRGNQPQHF.

The chain carries TRBV19 and TRBJ2-5; a weak D match, TRBD1 (6 bases). Trimming removed 3 bases at V and 4 bases at J, with 9 bases between. The CDR3 extends over 13 amino acids. The V gene's germline CDR1 is LNHDA and CDR2 SQIVND (reference sequence). The CDR3 sequence is CASSITGSETQYF. The CDR3 coding sequence is TGTGCCAGTAGTATTACAGGGTCAGAGACCCAGTACTTC.

Concerning this clone itself: In the same sample, other DNA sequences code for this CDR3. The chain is built from TRBV5-1 and TRBJ2-3, with 7 bases aligning to TRBD1. Losses at the gene ends were 4 bases for V and 0 bases for J; bases not matched to a gene: 2. Germline V gene sequence: CDR1 SGHRS, CDR2 YFSETQ. The CDR3 sequence is 14 residues long. As DNA, the CDR3 is TGCGCCAGCAGCCCGGGACAGAGCACAGATACGCAGTATTTT. Translated, it gives CASSPGQSTDTQYF.

The chain has TRBV27 and TRBJ2-7, with 7 bases identical to TRBD1. CDR1 and CDR2 from the germline V gene are MNHEY and SMNVEV (reference sequence). This CDR3 is built from 13 residues. V gave up 2 bases and J gave up 2 bases; unmatched junction bases: 0. The CDR3 DNA sequence: TGTGCCAGCAGTTTAAGGGGGCCCTACGAGCAGTACTTC. Protein sequence: CASSLRGPYEQYF.

The rearrangement uses TRBV10-3 and TRBJ1-5, with 10 bases that match TRBD1. Germline V lookup: CDR1 ENHRY, CDR2 SYGVKD. With 3 bases clipped from V and 11 bases from J, the junction kept 7 bases outside the gene matches. This CDR3 contains 14 residues. CDR3 bases: TGTGCCATCAGTGATGGGACAGGGGCCATGTCCCAGCATTTT. It yields the protein CAISDGTGAMSQHF.

The V and J genes are TRBV5-1 and TRBJ1-5; the match to TRBD1 covers 9 bases. In germline, CDR1 is SGHRS, CDR2 YFSETQ. With V trimmed by 4 bases and J by 0 bases, 8 bases remained unmatched. The CDR3 is made up of 17 amino acids. CDR3 in DNA: TGCGCCAGCAGCACCCCCGGGACAGGGAATAGCAATCAGCCCCAGCATTTT. It encodes CASSTPGTGNSNQPQHF.

This clone was found many times. The V gene is TRBV6-2 or TRBV6-3, the J gene TRBJ2-7, with 11 bases that match TRBD2. Trimming cost V 2 bases and J 3 bases; bases outside gene matches: 0. Per germline, CDR1 MNHEY and CDR2 SVGEGT. CDR3 length: 14 residues. CDR3 nucleotides: TGTGCCAGCAGTTACGGGACTAGCGGCTACGAGCAGTACTTC. Residues: CASSYGTSGYEQYF.

This CDR3 is CASSLTSGKGEQFF. The CDR3 DNA sequence: TGTGCCAGCAGCTTAACTAGCGGGAAGGGTGAGCAGTTCTTC. The chain carries TRBV7-3 and TRBJ2-1, with 8 nucleotides matching TRBD2. The ends lost 0 bases at V and 9 bases at J; junction bases unmatched: 4. This CDR3 spans 14 amino acids. The germline V gene has CDR1 SGHTA and CDR2 FQGTGA.

The chain's CDR3 is CASSLGTGAAHGYTF. CDR3 nucleotides: TGTGCCAGCAGCTTAGGGACAGGAGCAGCCCATGGCTACACCTTC. This chain joins TRBV9 and TRBJ1-2; 8 bases are a match to TRBD1. The CDR3 consists of 15 residues. After removal of 4 bases from V and 6 bases from J, the junction contained 11 bases not matched to a gene. Germline V CDR1 and CDR2: SGDLS, YYNGEE.

Ten or more counts support this clone. The chain employs TRBV5-1 and TRBJ2-1, with a weak D call TRBD1 (6 bases). Germline V gene data show CDR1 as SGHRS and CDR2 as YFSETQ. Trimming stripped 3 bases from V and 7 bases from J, with 23 bases between. The CDR3 contains 17 residues. CDR3 sequence reads: CASSSTTGRSNGNEQFF. CDR3 bases: TGCGCCAGCAGCTCTACGACAGGTCGTTCCAATGGTAATGAGCAGTTCTTC.

This clone occurred once. The chain joins TRBV30 to TRBJ1-5; 8 positions agree with TRBD1. Unmatched junction bases numbered 12, after V lost 5 bases and J lost 0 bases. The CDR3 is 17 amino acids. CDR1 is GTSNPN, CDR2 SVGIG, per germline (reference sequence). The CDR3 is CAWSGTGLGGSNQPQHF. The CDR3 DNA is TGTGCCTGGTCCGGGACAGGCCTAGGGGGTAGCAATCAGCCCCAGCATTTT.

The chain joins TRBV7-8 to TRBJ2-7; 9 bases are shared with TRBD1. The V gene's germline CDR1 is SGHVS and CDR2 FQNEAQ. This CDR3 has 15 amino acids. With V trimmed by 1 base and J by 13 bases, 14 bases remained unmatched. The CDR3 here is CASSLEQGPGQGSYF. DNA of the CDR3: TGTGCCAGCAGCTTAGAGCAGGGTCCGGGACAGGGATCCTACTTC.

CDR3 DNA: TGTGCCAGCAGGCGGACCACAGGGGGAGTGTGGTTCGAAGGAGAGACCCAGTACTTC. This encodes CASRRTTGGVWFEGETQYF. The gene calls are TRBV27 and TRBJ2-5; 8 nucleotides agree with TRBD1. The germline V gene has CDR1 MNHEY and CDR2 SMNVEV (reference sequence). V lost 6 bases, J lost 4 bases, and 22 bases stayed unmatched. The CDR3 extends over 19 amino acids.